The following is a TCR beta chain sequence with its context. The libraries were made with immunoSEQ v3. The assay was immunoSEQ multiplex PCR, and TCRdb's table has in-frame clones only and misses some. The data show some 60,000 clones, around 69% seen once. The ends were cut back, 5 bases at V and 6 bases at J, with 11 bases in the middle. The CDR3 length is 12 residues. The germline V gene encodes CDR1 KGHSH and CDR2 LQKENI. Time point indicated: pre-treatment sample, taken before nivolumab and TIL therapy. These data are taken from a study of TIL therapy for anti-PD-1-resistant metastatic lung cancer.

This TCR came from a person aged 25-80 years with non-small cell lung cancer. The chain joins TRBV18 to TRBJ2-7; D unresolved. The source material was blood, sampled at baseline. CDR3 protein: CASSKPGFEQYF. CDR3 bases: TGTGCCAGCTCAAAACCGGGTTTCGAGCAGTACTTC.